This note documents a single T cell receptor (beta chain) sequence. CDR1 and CDR2 (germline): SGHAT, FQNNGV. The CDR3 sequence is 18 residues long. J lost 2 bases, V lost 4 bases, and 10 bases had no gene match. Treatment given: oral pan-JAK inhibitor, 5-10 mg twice daily. This specimen belongs to a study of CD8+ T cells in alopecia areata. Following RNA extraction, reverse transcription yielded cDNA that acted as the sequencing template. Only in-frame clones appear in the TCRdb table, and some are missing; sequencing was by immunoSEQ multiplex PCR. The sample holds about 120,000 clones, around 56% seen once.

The material was CD4+ T cells sorted from blood, obtained at week 4, from a patient treated with tofacitinib. The genes are TRBV11-2 and TRBJ2-6; 8 nucleotides align to TRBD1. The origin of this receptor is a human donor with alopecia areata. CDR3 amino acids: CASSSYYPDRAGANVLTF. In DNA, the CDR3 is TGTGCCAGCAGCTCCTATTACCCGGACAGGGCTGGGGCCAACGTCCTGACTTTC.